What follows are 7 T cell receptor beta chains derived from one specimen sequenced in a study of blood T cell repertoires in COVID-19. Data came from immunoSEQ multiplex PCR; TCRdb stores just in-frame clones and leaves some out. The sample includes hundreds of thousands of clones, more than 80% of them seen just once. Input material: peripheral blood. Receptors originate from a woman aged 25-40 years with active or convalescent COVID-19.

This rearrangement joins TRBV5-1 to TRBJ2-7, with a tentative D call TRBD1 (6 bases). The CDR3 is 16 residues long. V lost 6 bases and J 3 bases, leaving 22 bases between the germline ends. Germline CDR1 SGHRS, CDR2 YFSETQ. CDR3 protein: CASTPYPGQDFYEQYF. CDR3 DNA: TGCGCCAGCACTCCATATCCGGGACAAGACTTCTACGAGCAGTACTTC. Drawing the rest from reference TRBV5-1 and TRBJ2-7, the complete variable domain is KAGVTQTPRYLIKTRGQQVTLSCSPISGHRSVSWYQQTPGQGLQFLFEYFSETQRNKGNFPGRFSGRQFSNSRSEMNVSTLELGDSALYLCASTPYPGQDFYEQYFGPGTRLTVT.

The J gene is TRBJ2-1, the V gene TRBV10-3; 7 bases match TRBD2. Germline CDR1 and CDR2: ENHRY and SYGVKD. CDR3 size: 13 residues. J lost 1 base, V lost 8 bases, and 2 bases had no gene match. For the CDR3, the DNA is TGTGCCATCGGGAGGGAGTCCTACAATGAGCAGTTCTTC. It encodes CAIGRESYNEQFF.

This clone was detected only a few times. V usage is TRBV7-2 and J usage is TRBJ1-2, with 7 bases lining up with TRBD1. The CDR3 runs 13 residues. Trimming took 7 bases from V and 7 from J; bases not matched to a gene: 9. The germline gives CDR1 SGHTA, CDR2 FQGNSA. CDR3 amino acids: CASIPQGVGGYTF. The CDR3 DNA follows: TGTGCCAGCATCCCCCAGGGGGTGGGTGGCTACACCTTC. The full variable domain, rest sourced from reference TRBV7-2 and TRBJ1-2, is GAGVSQSPSNKVTEKGKDVELRCDPISGHTALYWYRQSLGQGLEFLIYFQGNSAPDKSGLPSDRFSAERTGGSVSTLTIQRTQQEDSAVYLCASIPQGVGGYTFGSGTRLTVV.

The V gene is TRBV27, the J gene TRBJ2-7; TRBD2 agrees at 7 bases. The CDR3 contains 16 residues. V shed 2 bases and J 4 bases; nucleotides not matched to a gene: 11. The germline CDR1 and CDR2 sequences are MNHEY and SMNVEV (reference sequence). The CDR3 loop is CASSLRLGGSWYEQYF. The DNA for the CDR3 is TGTGCCAGCAGTTTAAGATTGGGCGGGAGCTGGTACGAGCAGTACTTC.

The chain is built from TRBV12-3 or TRBV12-4 and TRBJ2-2, with D maybe TRBD1 (5 bases). This CDR3 has 12 residues. V was clipped by 4 bases and J by 9 bases, with 9 bases between them. In nucleotides, the CDR3 is TGTGCCAGCAGTTCAGGGTCCAGGGAGCTGTTTTTT. Protein: CASSSGSRELFF.

The chain is built from TRBV29-1 and TRBJ1-2; D unclear. The CDR3 has 13 amino acids. CDR1 is SQVTM, CDR2 ANQGSEA, per germline. Trimming took off 3 bases at V and 13 bases at J, with 21 bases between the two ends. This CDR3 reads CSVESRLIARFTF. The CDR3 DNA reads as TGCAGCGTTGAGTCCAGGCTCATTGCGCGCTTCACCTTC. Combining the CDR3 with reference TRBV29-1 and TRBJ1-2 gives the whole variable domain SAVISQKPSRDICQRGTSLTIQCQVDSQVTMMFWYRQQPGQSLTLIATANQGSEATYESGFVIDKFPISRPNLTFSTLTVSNMSPEDSSIYLCSVESRLIARFTFGSGTRLTVV.

The gene calls are TRBV28 and TRBJ1-2; tentatively, D is TRBD1 (5 bases). CDR1 is MDHEN, CDR2 SYDVKM, per germline. The CDR3 is 15 residues long. V dropped 3 bases and J dropped 4 bases, with 15 bases sitting between them. In DNA form, the CDR3 reads TGTGCCAGCAGTTTCCACAGGTCTCGGGCCTATGGCTACACCTTC. Amino acids: CASSFHRSRAYGYTF.